This T cell receptor beta chain was sequenced in a study of shared clonotypes between healthy human individuals. Study overall: Each donor's CD4 naive and CD4 memory cells filled three plates apiece, CD8 naive two, and CD8 memory one.

Assay used: immunoSEQ multiplex PCR; TCRdb lists only in-frame clones, some missing. This table holds roughly 2 million clones, around 95% found once. Trimming shortened V by 6 bases and J by 2 bases, and 6 bases separated the two germline ends. The CDR3 has 11 residues. Germline V CDR1 and CDR2: DFQATT, SNEGSKA (reference sequence). Concerning this clone: The antigen remains undetermined.

Division of CD4+ cells produced a CD45RA+ naive subset and a CD45RA-negative memory subset. General observations from the study: Relative to memory subsets, naive subsets generally showed larger estimated richness.

Sequencing was done on a sample of naive CD4+ T cells sorted from blood. The sample's subset: CD45RA+ positively selected. The sequence was obtained from a man between 18 and 29 years old in good health. V usage is TRBV20-1 and J usage is TRBJ2-3; D uncertain. CDR3: CSADNTDTQYF. In DNA, the CDR3 is TGCAGTGCCGACAACACAGATACGCAGTATTTT.